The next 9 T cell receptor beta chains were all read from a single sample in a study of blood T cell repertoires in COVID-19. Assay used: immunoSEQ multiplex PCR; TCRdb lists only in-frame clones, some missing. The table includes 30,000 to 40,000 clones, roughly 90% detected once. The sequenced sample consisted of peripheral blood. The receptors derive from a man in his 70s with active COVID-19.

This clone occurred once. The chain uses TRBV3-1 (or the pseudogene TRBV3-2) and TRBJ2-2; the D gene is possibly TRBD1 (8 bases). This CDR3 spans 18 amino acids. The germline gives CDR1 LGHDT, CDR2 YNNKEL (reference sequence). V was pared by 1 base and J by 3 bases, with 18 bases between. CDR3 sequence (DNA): TGTGCCAGCAGCCAAGCCCGACAGGGGAGGGGTTACACCGGGGAGCTGTTTTTT. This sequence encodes CASSQARQGRGYTGELFF.

CDR3 in amino acids: CAWTHRATQETQYF. The CDR3 region has the DNA TGTGCCTGGACGCACAGGGCAACTCAAGAGACCCAGTACTTC. The chain carries TRBV30 and TRBJ2-5; TRBD1 might be the D (6 bases). The CDR3 spans 14 residues. Germline V gene sequence: CDR1 GTSNPN, CDR2 SVGIG (reference sequence). V lost 4 bases and J 2 bases, leaving 14 bases between the germline ends.

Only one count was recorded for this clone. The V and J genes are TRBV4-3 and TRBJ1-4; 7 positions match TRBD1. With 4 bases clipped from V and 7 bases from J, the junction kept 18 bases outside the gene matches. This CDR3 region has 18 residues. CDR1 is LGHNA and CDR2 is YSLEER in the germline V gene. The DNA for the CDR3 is TGCGCCAGCAGCCCGAGAGTTGGGTGGGACAGCGTTCGTGAAAAACTGTTTTTT. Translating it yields CASSPRVGWDSVREKLFF.

The DNA for the CDR3 is TGTGCCAGCAGCTTTTCCCCTCAAGGACTCACTGGTGAGCAGTTCTTC. This translates into CASSFSPQGLTGEQFF. This chain uses TRBV7-2 with TRBJ2-1; possible D gene TRBD2, 5 bases. Trimming removed 3 bases at V and 9 bases at J, with 21 bases between. CDR1 is SGHTA, CDR2 FQGNSA, per germline. The CDR3 loop spans 16 amino acids.

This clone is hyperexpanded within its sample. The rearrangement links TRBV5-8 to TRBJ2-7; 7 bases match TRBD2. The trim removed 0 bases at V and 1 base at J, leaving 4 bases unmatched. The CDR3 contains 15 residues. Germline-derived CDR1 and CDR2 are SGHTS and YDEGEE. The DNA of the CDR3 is TGTGCCAGCAGCTTGGGGGCTAGCGGATCCTACGAGCAGTACTTC. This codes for CASSLGASGSYEQYF.

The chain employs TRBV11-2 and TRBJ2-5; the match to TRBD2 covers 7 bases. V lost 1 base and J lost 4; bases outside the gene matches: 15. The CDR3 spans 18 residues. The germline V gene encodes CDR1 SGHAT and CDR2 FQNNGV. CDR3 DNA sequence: TGTGCCAGCAGCTTAGGGATCCTATCTACGGGAGGTCGAGAGACCCAGTACTTC. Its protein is CASSLGILSTGGRETQYF.

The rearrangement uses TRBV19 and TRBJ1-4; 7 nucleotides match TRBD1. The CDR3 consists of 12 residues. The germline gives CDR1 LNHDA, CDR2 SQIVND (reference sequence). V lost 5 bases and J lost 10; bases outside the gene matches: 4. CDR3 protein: CASSRQGGKLFF. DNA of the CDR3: TGTGCCAGTAGTCGACAGGGAGGAAAACTGTTTTTT.

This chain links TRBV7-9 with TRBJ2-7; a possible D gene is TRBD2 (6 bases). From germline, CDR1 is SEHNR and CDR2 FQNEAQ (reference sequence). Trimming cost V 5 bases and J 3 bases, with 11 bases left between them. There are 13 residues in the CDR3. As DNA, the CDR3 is TGTGCCAGCAGCCTCGGGAGTTTCTACGAGCAGTACTTC. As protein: CASSLGSFYEQYF. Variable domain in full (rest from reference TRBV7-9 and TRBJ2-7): DTGVSQNPRHKITKRGQNVTFRCDPISEHNRLYWYRQTLGQGPEFLTYFQNEAQLEKSRLLSDRFSAERPKGSFSTLEIQRTEQGDSAMYLCASSLGSFYEQYFGPGTRLTVT.

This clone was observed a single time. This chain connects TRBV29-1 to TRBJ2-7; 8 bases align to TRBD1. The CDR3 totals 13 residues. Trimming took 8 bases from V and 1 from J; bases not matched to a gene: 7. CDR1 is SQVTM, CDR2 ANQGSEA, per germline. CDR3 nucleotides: TGCAGCACCAGGACAGGGAAATCCTACGAGCAGTACTTC. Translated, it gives CSTRTGKSYEQYF.